This T cell receptor beta chain was identified in a study of blood T cell repertoires in COVID-19. Method: immunoSEQ multiplex PCR; TCRdb's copy keeps in-frame clones and lacks some. This table holds about 190,000 clones, roughly 80% found once. The CDR3 loop spans 12 amino acids. V lost 0 bases, J lost 9 bases, and 6 bases lay in between. In germline, CDR1 is MNHEY, CDR2 SVGAGI. The TCR comes from a woman between 45 and 60 years old with acute or convalescent COVID-19. Material: peripheral blood. The V and J genes are TRBV6-5 and TRBJ1-5; D not certain. Here the CDR3 reads CASSYSEGPQHF. CDR3 DNA sequence: TGTGCCAGCAGTTACTCAGAGGGGCCCCAGCATTTT.